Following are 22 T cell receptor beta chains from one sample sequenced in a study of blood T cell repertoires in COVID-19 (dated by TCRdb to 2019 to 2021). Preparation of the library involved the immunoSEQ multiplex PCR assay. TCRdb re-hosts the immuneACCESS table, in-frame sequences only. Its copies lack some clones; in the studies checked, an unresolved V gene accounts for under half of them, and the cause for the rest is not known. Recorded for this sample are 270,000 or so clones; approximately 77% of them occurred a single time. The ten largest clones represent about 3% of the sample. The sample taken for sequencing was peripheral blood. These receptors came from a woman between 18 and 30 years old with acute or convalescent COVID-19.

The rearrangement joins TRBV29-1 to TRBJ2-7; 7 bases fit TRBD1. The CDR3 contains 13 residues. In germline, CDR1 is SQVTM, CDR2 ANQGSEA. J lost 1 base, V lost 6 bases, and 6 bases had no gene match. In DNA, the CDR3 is TGCAGCGTCGGACAGGTAGATTCCTACGAGCAGTACTTC. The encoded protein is CSVGQVDSYEQYF.

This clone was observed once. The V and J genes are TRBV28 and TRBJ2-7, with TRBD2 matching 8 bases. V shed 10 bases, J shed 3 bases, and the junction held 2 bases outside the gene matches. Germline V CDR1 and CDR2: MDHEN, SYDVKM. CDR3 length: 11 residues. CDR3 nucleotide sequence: TGTGCCACGGGGGGGCTCTACGAGCAGTACTTC. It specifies CATGGLYEQYF.

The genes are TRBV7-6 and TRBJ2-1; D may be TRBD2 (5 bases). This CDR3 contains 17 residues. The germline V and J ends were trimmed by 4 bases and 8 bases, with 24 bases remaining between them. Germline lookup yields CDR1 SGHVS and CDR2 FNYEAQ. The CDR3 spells CASSSMWWGDESDEQFF. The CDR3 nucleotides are TGTGCCAGCAGCTCGATGTGGTGGGGAGACGAGTCCGATGAGCAGTTCTTC.

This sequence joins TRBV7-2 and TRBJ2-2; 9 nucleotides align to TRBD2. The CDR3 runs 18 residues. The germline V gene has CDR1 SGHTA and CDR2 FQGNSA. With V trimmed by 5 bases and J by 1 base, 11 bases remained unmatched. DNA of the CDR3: TGTGCCAGCAGCGCGGGACTAGCAAGAGGGAGGAACACCGGGGAGCTGTTTTTT. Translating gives CASSAGLARGRNTGELFF. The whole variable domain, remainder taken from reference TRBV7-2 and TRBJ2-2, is GAGVSQSPSNKVTEKGKDVELRCDPISGHTALYWYRQSLGQGLEFLIYFQGNSAPDKSGLPSDRFSAERTGGSVSTLTIQRTQQEDSAVYLCASSAGLARGRNTGELFFGEGSRLTVL.

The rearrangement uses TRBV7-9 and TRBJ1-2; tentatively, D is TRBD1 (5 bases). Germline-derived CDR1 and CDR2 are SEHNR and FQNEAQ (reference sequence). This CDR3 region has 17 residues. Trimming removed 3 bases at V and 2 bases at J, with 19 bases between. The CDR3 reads CASSLIGAGLTNYGYTF. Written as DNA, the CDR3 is TGTGCCAGCAGCTTGATAGGGGCCGGCCTTACAAACTATGGCTACACCTTC.

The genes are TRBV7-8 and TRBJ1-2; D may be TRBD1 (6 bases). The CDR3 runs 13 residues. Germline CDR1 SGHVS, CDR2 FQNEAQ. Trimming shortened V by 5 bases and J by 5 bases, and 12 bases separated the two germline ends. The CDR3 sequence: CASSPGGGYGYTF. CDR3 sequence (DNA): TGTGCCAGCAGCCCGGGAGGGGGATATGGCTACACCTTC.

In nucleotides, the CDR3 is TGTGCCAGCAGCAAACTAACCGCCGGGACAAACTATGGCTACACCTTC. Its translation: CASSKLTAGTNYGYTF. The chain carries TRBV21-1 and TRBJ1-2; the D call TRBD1 from the table was never checked on the DNA. TRBV21-1 is a documented pseudogene. The length of the CDR3 is 16 residues.

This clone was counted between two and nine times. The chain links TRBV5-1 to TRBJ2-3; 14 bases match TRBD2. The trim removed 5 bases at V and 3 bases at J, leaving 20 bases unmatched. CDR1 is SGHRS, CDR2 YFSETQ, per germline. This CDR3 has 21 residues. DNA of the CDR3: TGCGCCAGCAGGAGCCGAACCGGGACTAGCGGGAGTGTAAGAGCGACAGATACGCAGTATTTT. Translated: CASRSRTGTSGSVRATDTQYF.

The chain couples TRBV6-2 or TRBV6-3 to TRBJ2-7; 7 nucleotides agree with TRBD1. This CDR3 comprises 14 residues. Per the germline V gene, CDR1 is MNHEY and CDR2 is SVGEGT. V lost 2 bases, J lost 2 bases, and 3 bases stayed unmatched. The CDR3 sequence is CASSYGQAPYEQYF. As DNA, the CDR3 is TGTGCCAGCAGTTACGGACAGGCCCCCTACGAGCAGTACTTC.

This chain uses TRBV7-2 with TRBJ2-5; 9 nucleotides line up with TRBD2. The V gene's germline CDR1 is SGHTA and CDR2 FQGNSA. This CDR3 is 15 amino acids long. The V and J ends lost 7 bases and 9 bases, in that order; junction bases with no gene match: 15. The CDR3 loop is CASKMIAGEKSPQYF. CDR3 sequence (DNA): TGTGCCAGCAAAATGATAGCGGGAGAAAAATCGCCCCAGTACTTC.

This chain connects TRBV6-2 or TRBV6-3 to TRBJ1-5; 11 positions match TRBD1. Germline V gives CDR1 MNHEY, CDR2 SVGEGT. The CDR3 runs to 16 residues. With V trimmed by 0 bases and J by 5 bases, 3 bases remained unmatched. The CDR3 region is CASSYSGTGGDQPQHF. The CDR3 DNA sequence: TGTGCCAGCAGTTACTCCGGGACAGGGGGAGATCAGCCCCAGCATTTT.

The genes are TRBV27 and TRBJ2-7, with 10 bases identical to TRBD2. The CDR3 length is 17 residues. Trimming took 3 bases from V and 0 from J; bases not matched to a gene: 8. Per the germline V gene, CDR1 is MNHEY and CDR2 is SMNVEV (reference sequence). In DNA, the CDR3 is TGTGCCAGCAGTTTCGGGTCTAGCGGGAGAAACTCCTACGAGCAGTACTTC. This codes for CASSFGSSGRNSYEQYF.

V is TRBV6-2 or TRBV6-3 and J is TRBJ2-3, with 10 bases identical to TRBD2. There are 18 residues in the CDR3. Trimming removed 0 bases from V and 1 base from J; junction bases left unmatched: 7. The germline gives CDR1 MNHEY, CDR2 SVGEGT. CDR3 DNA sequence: TGTGCCAGCAGTTACTCGGCTAGCGGGAGATTTGGCACAGATACGCAGTATTTT. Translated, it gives CASSYSASGRFGTDTQYF.

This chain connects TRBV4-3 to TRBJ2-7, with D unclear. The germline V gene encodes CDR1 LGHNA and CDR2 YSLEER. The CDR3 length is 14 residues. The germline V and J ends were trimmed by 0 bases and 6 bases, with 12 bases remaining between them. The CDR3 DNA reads TGCGCCAGCAGCCAAGAGGTAACCTCCGGCGAGCAGTACTTC. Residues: CASSQEVTSGEQYF.

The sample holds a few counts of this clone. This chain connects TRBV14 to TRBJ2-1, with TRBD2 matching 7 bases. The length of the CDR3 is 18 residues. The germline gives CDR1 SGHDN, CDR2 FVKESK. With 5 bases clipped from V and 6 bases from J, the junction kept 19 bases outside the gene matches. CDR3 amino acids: CASSALGYAGDVGNEQFF. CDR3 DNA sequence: TGTGCCAGCAGCGCGCTGGGCTATGCGGGAGATGTGGGCAATGAGCAGTTCTTC.

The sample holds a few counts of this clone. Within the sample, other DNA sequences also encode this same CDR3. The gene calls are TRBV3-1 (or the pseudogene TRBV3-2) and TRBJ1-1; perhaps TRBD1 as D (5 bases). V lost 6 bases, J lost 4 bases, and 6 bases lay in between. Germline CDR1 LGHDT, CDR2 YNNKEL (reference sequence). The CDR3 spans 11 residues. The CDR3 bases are TGTGCCAGCAGGGGGGGCACTGAAGCTTTCTTT. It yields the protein CASRGGTEAFF.

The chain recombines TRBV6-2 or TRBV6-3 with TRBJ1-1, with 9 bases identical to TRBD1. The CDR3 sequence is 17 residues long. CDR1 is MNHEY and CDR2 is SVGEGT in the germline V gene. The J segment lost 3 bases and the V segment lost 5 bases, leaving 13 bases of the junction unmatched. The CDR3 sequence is CASSKNRGRVSDTEAFF. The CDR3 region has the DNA TGTGCCAGCAGTAAAAACAGGGGGCGCGTGTCGGACACTGAAGCTTTCTTT.

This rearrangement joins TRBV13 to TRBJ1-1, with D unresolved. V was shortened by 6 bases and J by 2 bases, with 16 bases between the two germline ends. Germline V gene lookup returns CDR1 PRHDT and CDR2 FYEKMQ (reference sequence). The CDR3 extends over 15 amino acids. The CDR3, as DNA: TGTGCCAGCAGAGATAACGGGGATTTTAACACTGAAGCTTTCTTT. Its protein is CASRDNGDFNTEAFF.

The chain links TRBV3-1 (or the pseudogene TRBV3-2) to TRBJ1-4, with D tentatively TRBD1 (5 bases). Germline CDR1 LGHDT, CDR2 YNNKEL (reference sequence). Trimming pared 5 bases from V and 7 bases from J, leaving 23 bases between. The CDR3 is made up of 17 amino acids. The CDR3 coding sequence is TGTGCCAGCAGCTCATCCCCTACAGGAGACTTGGGTGAAAAACTGTTTTTT. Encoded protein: CASSSSPTGDLGEKLFF.

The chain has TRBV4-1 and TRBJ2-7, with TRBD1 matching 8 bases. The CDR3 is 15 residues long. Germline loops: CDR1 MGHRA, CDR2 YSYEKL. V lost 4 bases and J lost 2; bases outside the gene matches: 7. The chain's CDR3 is CASSPDRVYAYEQYF. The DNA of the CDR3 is TGCGCCAGCAGCCCGGACAGGGTATACGCCTACGAGCAGTACTTC.

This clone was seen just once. DNA of the CDR3: TGTGCCAGCAGCGCCGTAGGATCTGCGGGGTACTATGGCTACACCTTC. Its translation: CASSAVGSAGYYGYTF. This chain joins TRBV9 and TRBJ1-2, with D unresolved. CDR3 length: 16 amino acids. Trimming stripped 3 bases from V and 3 bases from J, with 18 bases between. CDR1 SGDLS and CDR2 YYNGEE come from the germline V gene.

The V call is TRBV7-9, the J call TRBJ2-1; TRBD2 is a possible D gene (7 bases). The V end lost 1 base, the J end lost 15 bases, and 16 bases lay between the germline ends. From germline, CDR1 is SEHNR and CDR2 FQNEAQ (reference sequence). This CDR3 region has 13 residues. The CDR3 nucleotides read TGTGCCAGCAGCTTAGAAGGTCGCGGGGGCCGGTTCTTC. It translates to CASSLEGRGGRFF.